The rows below give T cell receptor beta chains drawn from one sample of a study of early T cells in non-severe SARS-CoV-2 infection. Each CDR3 protein gets one entry after TCRdb re-called the 5' RACE reads with MiXCR. The sample lists under 85,000 distinct CDR3 sequences, 9.5% to 15% occurring once. Material: whole blood, obtained at baseline. The receptors stem from an adult who was a healthcare worker with PCR-confirmed SARS-CoV-2 infection or an uninfected control (not recorded which). The donor label of this sample is uncertain. CDR3s include the opening cysteine and the closing phenylalanine or tryptophan. D genes are given only for firm matches. The size entry is marked missing in some rows and otherwise reads once, few, many or a size class.

D,J,V,size,CDR3,DNA
TRBD2,TRBJ2-3,TRBV12-3/TRBV12-4,.,CASRRLAGAPADTQYF,TGTGCCAGCAGAAGACTAGCGGGAGCCCCCGCAGATACGCAGTATTTT
.,TRBJ1-3,TRBV27,many,CASRSHSGNTIYF,TGTGCCAGCCGGAGTCACTCTGGAAACACCATATATTTT
.,TRBJ1-4,TRBV20-1,.,CSARLLNEKLFF,TGCAGTGCCAGGCTCCTGAATGAAAAACTGTTTTTT
.,TRBJ2-5,TRBV2,.,CASKERTSQETQYF,TGTGCCAGCAAGGAGCGTACTTCCCAAGAGACCCAGTACTTC
TRBD2,TRBJ2-1,TRBV3-1,.,CASSREGLAGVRQFF,TGTGCCAGCAGCCGAGAGGGACTAGCGGGAGTGCGGCAGTTCTTC
.,TRBJ1-1,TRBV20-1,.,CSAEAGNTEAFF,TGCAGTGCCGAGGCGGGGAACACTGAAGCTTTCTTT
TRBD2,TRBJ2-3,TRBV5-5,.,CASRKGLAGGGTDTQYF,TGTGCCAGCAGAAAAGGACTAGCGGGAGGTGGCACAGATACGCAGTATTTT
.,TRBJ1-6,TRBV19,few,CASSMTYLPPLHF,TGTGCCAGTAGTATGACTTATTTGCCACCCCTCCACTTT
.,TRBJ1-1,TRBV20-1,.,CSASTGTDGNTEAFF,TGCAGTGCGAGTACCGGGACGGACGGGAACACTGAAGCTTTCTTT
.,TRBJ1-5,TRBV7-6,.,CASSLYVGENPPQHF,TGTGCCAGCAGCTTATACGTGGGGGAAAATCCGCCCCAGCATTTT
.,TRBJ2-3,TRBV9,many,CASSVVLNSADTQYF,TGTGCCAGCAGCGTAGTATTAAACAGTGCAGATACGCAGTATTTT
TRBD2,TRBJ2-5,TRBV20-1,many,CSAPGLAGVETQYF,TGCAGTGCCCCGGGACTAGCGGGAGTGGAGACCCAGTACTTC
.,TRBJ2-1,TRBV12-3/TRBV12-4,.,CASGTQQFF,TGTGCCAGCGGGACTCAGCAGTTCTTC
TRBD2,TRBJ2-1,TRBV11-3,.,CASSLGLVGEQFF,TGTGCCAGCAGCCTTGGACTAGTCGGTGAGCAGTTCTTC
.,TRBJ1-1,TRBV25-1,.,CASSDTQDTEAFF,TGTGCCAGCAGTGACACCCAAGACACTGAAGCTTTCTTT
.,TRBJ1-2,TRBV7-8,many,CASSLDGNYGYTF,TGTGCCAGCAGCTTGGACGGCAACTATGGCTACACCTTC
.,TRBJ2-2,TRBV20-1,.,CSASSNTGELFF,TGCAGTGCTAGCTCCAACACCGGGGAGCTGTTTTTT
TRBD1,TRBJ1-5,TRBV20-1,.,CSAGTANQPQHF,TGCAGTGCGGGGACAGCAAATCAGCCCCAGCATTTT
.,TRBJ1-5,TRBV3-1,few,CASSHSTDRQPQHF,TGTGCCAGCAGCCACTCGACAGACAGACAGCCCCAGCATTTT
.,TRBJ2-5,TRBV2,many,CASSLRRARRETQYF,TGTGCCAGCAGTCTCAGGAGGGCCAGGCGAGAGACCCAGTACTTC
.,TRBJ2-7,TRBV15,.,CATSRDGLALHEQYF,TGTGCCACCAGCAGAGATGGACTCGCCCTCCACGAGCAGTACTTC
.,TRBJ1-6,TRBV6-5,few,CASSPVITSPLHF,TGTGCCAGCAGCCCGGTCATCACTTCACCCCTCCACTTT
.,TRBJ2-1,TRBV18,many,CASSPALNNEQFF,TGTGCCAGCTCACCAGCCCTGAACAATGAGCAGTTCTTC
.,TRBJ2-1,TRBV10-1,.,CASTNPLISYNEQFF,TGCGCCAGCACGAATCCGCTCATCTCCTACAATGAGCAGTTCTTC
TRBD2,TRBJ2-3,TRBV7-8,many,CASSGGLAVTDTQYF,TGTGCCAGCAGCGGCGGACTAGCGGTCACAGATACGCAGTATTTT
TRBD2,TRBJ2-7,TRBV10-2,few,CASSGLAGNEQYF,TGCGCCAGCAGCGGACTAGCGGGAAACGAGCAGTACTTC
.,TRBJ2-3,TRBV7-3,many,CASSFRGGHPQYF,TGTGCCAGCAGCTTTAGGGGCGGCCACCCGCAGTATTTT
.,TRBJ2-2,TRBV7-6,.,CASSRSVNTGELFF,TGTGCCAGCAGCCGTAGCGTTAACACCGGGGAGCTGTTTTTT
.,TRBJ1-5,TRBV20-1,.,CSARGRTPNSNQPQHF,TGCAGTGCTAGGGGCAGGACCCCAAATAGCAATCAGCCCCAGCATTTT
TRBD2,TRBJ2-5,TRBV7-9,.,CASSIESEAGREEYQETQYF,TGTGCCAGCAGCATTGAATCCGAGGCAGGGCGGGAGGAGTACCAAGAGACCCAGTACTTC
TRBD2,TRBJ2-3,TRBV7-3,.,CASSSSGGDPSTDTQYF,TGTGCCAGCAGCTCTAGCGGGGGGGACCCTAGCACAGATACGCAGTATTTT
.,TRBJ1-1,TRBV7-2,many,CASSFSPGTRTEAFF,TGTGCCAGCAGCTTCTCTCCAGGTACCCGGACTGAAGCTTTCTTT
.,TRBJ1-1,TRBV30,.,CAWSTLPERTNTEAFF,TGTGCCTGGAGTACCCTACCTGAGCGTACCAACACTGAAGCTTTCTTT
TRBD1,TRBJ2-2,TRBV5-6,few,CASSWDRATGELFF,TGTGCCAGCAGCTGGGACAGGGCGACCGGGGAGCTGTTTTTT
.,TRBJ1-5,TRBV12-3/TRBV12-4,few,CASSFWGNSNQPQHF,TGTGCCAGCAGTTTCTGGGGGAATAGCAATCAGCCCCAGCATTTT
.,TRBJ1-2,TRBV12-3/TRBV12-4,.,CASSQPGLNYGYTF,TGTGCCAGCAGTCAACCGGGACTCAACTATGGCTACACCTTC
.,TRBJ1-2,TRBV7-9,.,CASSLRSYGYTF,TGTGCCAGCAGCTTAAGATCCTATGGCTACACCTTC
TRBD1,TRBJ1-3,TRBV5-4,.,CASSRGDRDGNTIYF,TGTGCCAGCAGCCGCGGAGACAGGGATGGAAACACCATATATTTT
.,TRBJ1-2,TRBV6-6,.,CASIPDGGAANYGYTF,TGTGCCAGCATACCCGACGGGGGGGCGGCTAACTATGGCTACACCTTC
.,TRBJ2-1,TRBV4-2,.,CASSHLTGNEQFF,TGTGCCAGCAGCCATTTAACAGGGAATGAGCAGTTCTTC
.,TRBJ1-2,TRBV20-1,many,CSASPGTEGYTF,TGCAGTGCTTCACCCGGGACGGAAGGCTACACCTTC
.,TRBJ1-2,TRBV3-1,many,CASSLTRALSANYGYTF,TGTGCCAGCAGCCTAACAAGGGCCCTGAGCGCTAACTATGGCTACACCTTC